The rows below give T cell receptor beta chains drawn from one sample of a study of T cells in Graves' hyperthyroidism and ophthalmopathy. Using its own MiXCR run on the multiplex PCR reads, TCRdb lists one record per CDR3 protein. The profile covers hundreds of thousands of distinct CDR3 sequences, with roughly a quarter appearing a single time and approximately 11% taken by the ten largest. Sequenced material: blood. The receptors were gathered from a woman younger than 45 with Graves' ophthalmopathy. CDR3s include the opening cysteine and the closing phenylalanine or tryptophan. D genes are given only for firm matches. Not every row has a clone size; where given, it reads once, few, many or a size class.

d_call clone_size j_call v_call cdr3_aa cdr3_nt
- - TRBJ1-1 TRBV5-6 CASSLAYLGLNTEAFF TGTGCCAGCAGCTTGGCCTATCTAGGACTGAACACTGAAGCTTTCTTT
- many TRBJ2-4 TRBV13 CASSLSQNLAKNIQYF TGTGCCAGCAGCTTAAGTCAGAACTTAGCCAAAAACATTCAGTACTTC
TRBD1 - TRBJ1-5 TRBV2 CASSLDRVSNQPQHF TGTGCCAGCAGTCTAGACAGGGTGAGCAATCAGCCCCAGCATTTT
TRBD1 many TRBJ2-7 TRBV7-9 CASSKGQGRDEQYF TGTGCCAGCAGCAAGGGACAGGGAAGGGACGAGCAGTACTTC
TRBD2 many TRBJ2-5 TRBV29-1 CSVEGWASGGETQYF TGCAGCGTTGAAGGTTGGGCTAGCGGGGGTGAGACCCAGTACTTC
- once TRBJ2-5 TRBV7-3 CASSQGHGETQYF TGTGCCAGCAGCCAGGGACACGGGGAGACCCAGTACTTC
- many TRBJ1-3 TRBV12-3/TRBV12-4 CASSKINTIYF TGTGCCAGCAGTAAAATTAACACCATATATTTT
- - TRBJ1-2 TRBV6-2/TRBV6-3 CASSYLLYGDSGYTF TGTGCCAGCAGTTACCTCCTCTACGGGGATTCAGGCTACACCTTC
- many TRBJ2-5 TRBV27 CASMAGGEETQYF TGTGCCAGCATGGCGGGCGGGGAAGAGACCCAGTACTTC
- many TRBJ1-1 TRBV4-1 CASTPSGAGEAFF TGCGCCAGCACCCCATCGGGGGCTGGTGAAGCTTTCTTT
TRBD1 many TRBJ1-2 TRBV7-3 CASSFTGEKNGYTF TGTGCCAGCAGCTTCACAGGGGAGAAGAATGGCTACACCTTC
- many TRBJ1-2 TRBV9 CASSVGVVTYGYTF TGTGCCAGCAGCGTAGGGGTGGTTACCTATGGCTACACCTTC
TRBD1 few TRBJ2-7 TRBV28 CASSLISTGGYYEQYF TGTGCCAGCAGTCTAATCTCGACAGGGGGCTATTACGAGCAGTACTTC
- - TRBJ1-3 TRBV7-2 CATSAWGNTIYF TGTGCCACCTCGGCGTGGGGAAACACCATATATTTT
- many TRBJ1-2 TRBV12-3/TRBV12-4 CASSENQGFGYTF TGTGCCAGCAGTGAAAATCAGGGTTTTGGCTACACCTTC
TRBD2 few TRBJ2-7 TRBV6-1 CASRRPGLAGDEQYF TGTGCCAGCAGGCGACCGGGACTAGCGGGAGACGAGCAGTACTTC
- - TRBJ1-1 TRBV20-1 CSASGGGGSTEAFF TGCAGTGCTTCGGGGGGCGGGGGTAGCACTGAAGCTTTCTTT
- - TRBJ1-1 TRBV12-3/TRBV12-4 CASSPYPRGNTEAFF TGTGCCAGCAGTCCATACCCCCGGGGGAACACTGAAGCTTTCTTT
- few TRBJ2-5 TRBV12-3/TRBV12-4 CASSGGGGGQETQYF TGTGCCAGCAGTGGGGGCGGCGGGGGACAAGAGACCCAGTACTTC
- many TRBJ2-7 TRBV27 CASSLSVSLLSYEQYF TGTGCCAGCAGTTTATCGGTGTCCCTTCTGTCTTACGAGCAGTACTTC
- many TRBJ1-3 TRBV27 CASSFRGYGNTIYF TGTGCCAGCAGTTTCAGGGGCTATGGAAACACCATATATTTT
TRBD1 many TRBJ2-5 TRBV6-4 CASKGAWGMVWGQETQYF TGTGCCAGCAAGGGGGCGTGGGGAATGGTTTGGGGCCAAGAGACCCAGTACTTC
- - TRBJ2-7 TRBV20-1 CSARDVLGGGAYEQYF TGCAGTGCTAGAGATGTATTGGGCGGCGGAGCCTACGAGCAGTACTTC
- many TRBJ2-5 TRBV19 CASSRRQETQYF TGTGCCAGTTCGAGGCGACAAGAGACCCAGTACTTC
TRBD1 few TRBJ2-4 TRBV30 CAWSARGIKNIQYF TGTGCCTGGAGTGCCAGGGGGATTAAAAACATTCAGTACTTC
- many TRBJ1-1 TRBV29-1 CSVEGASGSYTEAFF TGCAGCGTTGAAGGTGCTTCGGGTTCGTACACTGAAGCTTTCTTT
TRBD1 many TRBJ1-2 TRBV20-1 CSARAPGQGNEGYTF TGCAGTGCTAGAGCCCCCGGACAGGGGAATGAGGGCTACACCTTC
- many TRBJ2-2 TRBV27 CASKEGDTGELFF TGTGCCAGCAAGGAGGGGGACACCGGGGAGCTGTTTTTT
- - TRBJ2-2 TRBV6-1 CASSSSGPGELFF TGTGCCAGCAGCTCCAGTGGCCCCGGGGAGCTGTTTTTT
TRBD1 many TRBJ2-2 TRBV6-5 CASSYSGTGASTGELFF TGTGCCAGCAGTTACTCGGGGACAGGGGCTAGCACCGGGGAGCTGTTTTTT
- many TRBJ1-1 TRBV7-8 CASSPSRGHTEAFF TGTGCCAGCAGCCCGAGTAGGGGACACACTGAAGCTTTCTTT
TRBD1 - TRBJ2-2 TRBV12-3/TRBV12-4 CASAGQGEGTGELFF TGTGCCAGCGCGGGACAGGGTGAGGGCACCGGGGAGCTGTTTTTT
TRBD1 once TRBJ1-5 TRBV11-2 CASSKGAEGNQPQHF TGTGCCAGCAGCAAGGGGGCAGAGGGCAATCAGCCCCAGCATTTT
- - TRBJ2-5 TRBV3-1 CASSPILERGRTGETQYF TGTGCCAGCAGCCCTATACTGGAACGGGGGAGGACCGGCGAGACCCAGTACTTC
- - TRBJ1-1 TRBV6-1 CASRGEYGATGAAFF TGTGCCAGCAGGGGGGAATATGGGGCGACGGGGGCAGCTTTCTTT
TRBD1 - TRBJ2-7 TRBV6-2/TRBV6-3 CASSRGTGAMRDEQYF TGTGCCAGCAGTCGGGGGACAGGGGCCATGAGGGACGAGCAGTACTTC
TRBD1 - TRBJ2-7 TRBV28 CASSPQGQGLGEQYF TGTGCCAGCAGTCCCCAGGGACAGGGGTTGGGGGAGCAGTACTTC
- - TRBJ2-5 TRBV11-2 CASRAPGNPQETQYF TGTGCCAGCAGAGCCCCAGGGAACCCACAAGAGACCCAGTACTTC
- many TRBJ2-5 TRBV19 CACAQGQETQYF TGTGCCTGTGCTCAGGGGCAAGAGACCCAGTACTTC
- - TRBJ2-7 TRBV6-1 CATAEGPETYEQYF TGTGCCACCGCCGAGGGACCCGAGACCTACGAGCAGTACTTC
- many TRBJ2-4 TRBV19 CASNSPDSYKNIQYF TGTGCCAGTAATTCACCGGACAGTTACAAAAACATTCAGTACTTC
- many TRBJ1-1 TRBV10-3 CAIRSNSGEAFF TGTGCCATCAGATCCAACAGCGGTGAAGCTTTCTTT
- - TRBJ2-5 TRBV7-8 CASSPFSVRQETQYF TGTGCCAGCAGCCCTTTTAGCGTCAGACAAGAGACCCAGTACTTC
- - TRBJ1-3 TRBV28 CASTQETLGNTIYF TGTGCCAGCACACAGGAAACGTTAGGAAACACCATATATTTT
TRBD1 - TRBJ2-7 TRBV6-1 CASMRALGQGAYEQYF TGTGCCAGCATGAGGGCCTTGGGGCAGGGGGCCTACGAGCAGTACTTC
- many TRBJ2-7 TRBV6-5 CASSYGGRGEQYF TGTGCCAGCAGTTACGGGGGGCGCGGGGAGCAGTACTTC
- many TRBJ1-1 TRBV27 CASSLRPGQGNTEAFF TGTGCCAGCAGTTTACGCCCAGGGCAGGGCAACACTGAAGCTTTCTTT
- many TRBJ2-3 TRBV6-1 CASSADSADTQYF TGTGCCAGCAGTGCCGACAGTGCAGATACGCAGTATTTT
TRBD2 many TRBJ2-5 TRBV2 CASSEFAGVSETQYF TGTGCCAGCAGTGAATTTGCGGGGGTATCAGAGACCCAGTACTTC
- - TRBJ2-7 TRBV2 CASIGSAYEQYF TGTGCCAGCATCGGGAGCGCCTACGAGCAGTACTTC
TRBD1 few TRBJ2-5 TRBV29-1 CSFDRTGGETQYF TGCAGCTTTGACCGGACAGGAGGAGAGACCCAGTACTTC